One sample yielded the 25 T cell receptor beta chains listed below, sequenced in a study of type 1 regulatory T cells. TCRdb processed the reads anew with MiXCR; each CDR3 protein has one entry. The sample has 55,000 to 65,000 distinct CDR3 sequences, less than 65% seen once. Their recognized antigens are unknown. Sequenced: cultured non-Tr1 T cells, either the whole culture or a sorted T cell fraction (not recorded which). All receptors come from a human donor in good health.

This clonotype turned up a few times. The V gene is TRBV19, the J gene TRBJ2-2, with D possibly being TRBD1 (5 bases). In germline, CDR1 is LNHDA, CDR2 SQIVND (reference sequence). The CDR3 spans 14 residues. V shed 1 base and J shed 5 bases, with 8 bases lying between them. CDR3 protein: CASSIGQKTGELFF. CDR3 bases: TGTGCCAGTAGTATAGGACAGAAGACCGGGGAGCTGTTTTTT.

This chain connects TRBV4-1 to TRBJ2-1; 8 nucleotides match TRBD2. The CDR3 spans 14 residues. V shed 3 bases and J 5 bases; nucleotides not matched to a gene: 3. Germline CDR1 reads MGHRA; CDR2 reads YSYEKL. The CDR3 region has the DNA TGCGCCAGCAGCCATAGCGGGATGGACAATGAGCAGTTCTTC. Translated: CASSHSGMDNEQFF.

There are a few counts of this clonotype. The chain uses TRBV7-9 and TRBJ2-7; the D gene is possibly TRBD1 (5 bases). The germline V gene encodes CDR1 SEHNR and CDR2 FQNEAQ (reference sequence). The V and J ends lost 5 bases and 4 bases respectively, with 15 bases between them. The CDR3 sequence is 14 residues long. The chain's CDR3 is CASSPQGLFYEQYF. The CDR3 coding sequence is TGTGCCAGCAGCCCGCAGGGCCTCTTTTACGAGCAGTACTTC.

The chain combines TRBV6-2 or TRBV6-3 with TRBJ1-4; 7 nucleotides match TRBD1. V lost 2 bases and J lost 7; bases outside the gene matches: 13. Per the germline V gene, CDR1 is MNHEY and CDR2 is SVGEGT. The CDR3 contains 17 residues. In nucleotides, the CDR3 is TGTGCCAGCAGTTACCACATCCAGCGGGACAGAGGTGAAAAACTGTTTTTT. Protein: CASSYHIQRDRGEKLFF.

This clonotype was counted between two and nine times. The chain recombines TRBV6-6 with TRBJ2-1; D uncertain. With 5 bases removed from V and 3 bases from J, the gap between germline ends came to 5 bases. CDR1 is MNHNY and CDR2 is SVGAGI in the germline V gene (reference sequence). The CDR3 has 12 residues. This CDR3 is CASSPDYNEQFF. The CDR3 bases are TGTGCCAGCAGTCCGGACTACAATGAGCAGTTCTTC.

The chain joins TRBV2 to TRBJ2-1; 11 bases match TRBD2. The J segment lost 8 bases and the V segment lost 2 bases, leaving 5 bases of the junction unmatched. This CDR3 comprises 15 residues. Germline CDR1 reads SNHLY; CDR2 reads FYNNEI. CDR3 sequence reads: CASSETSGSSHEQFF. The CDR3 DNA follows: TGTGCCAGCAGTGAAACTAGCGGGAGTAGCCATGAGCAGTTCTTC.

The chain couples TRBV7-9 to TRBJ1-5; a possible D gene is TRBD1 (6 bases). The CDR3 is 14 amino acids. Germline V CDR1 and CDR2: SEHNR, FQNEAQ (reference sequence). The germline V and J ends were trimmed by 6 bases and 6 bases, with 15 bases remaining between them. CDR3 nucleotides: TGTGCCAGCAGTTCAGGGGAAGTAGGTCAGCCCCAGCATTTT. Protein product: CASSSGEVGQPQHF.

This sequence joins TRBV10-2 and TRBJ2-2; possibly TRBD2 for D (6 bases). The V and J ends lost 11 bases and 2 bases respectively, with 18 bases between them. CDR3 length: 15 amino acids. From germline, CDR1 is WSHSY and CDR2 SAAADI. For the CDR3, the DNA is TGCGCCTCGCGATCGGGACTTCATAACACCGGGGAGCTGTTTTTT. It encodes CASRSGLHNTGELFF.

The chain is built from TRBV12-2 and TRBJ2-2; the listed D gene, TRBD2, was not tested against the DNA. TRBV12-2 is labeled a pseudogene. The CDR3 is 18 amino acids. The CDR3 reads CASRPIPWGLAGPGELFF. The CDR3 DNA sequence: TGTGCAAGTCGCCCCATTCCTTGGGGACTAGCGGGACCCGGGGAGCTGTTTTTT.

The rearrangement joins TRBV20-1 to TRBJ2-1; weak D call: TRBD2 (6 bases). V was trimmed by 5 bases and J by 6 bases, leaving 20 bases between them. Germline V lookup: CDR1 DFQATT, CDR2 SNEGSKA (reference sequence). The CDR3 is 15 amino acids. The CDR3 bases are TGCAGTGCTCCCCTTTTTTCTGGGGGAGGCAATGAGCAGTTCTTC. Its protein product is CSAPLFSGGGNEQFF.

The chain recombines TRBV4-1 with TRBJ1-2; D is uncertain. The V end lost 2 bases, the J end lost 7 bases, and 14 bases lay between the germline ends. The CDR3 contains 14 residues. The V gene's germline CDR1 is MGHRA and CDR2 YSYEKL. As DNA, the CDR3 is TGCGCCAGCAGCCAACCCAACGGCGGCGGTGGCTACACCTTC. Its translation: CASSQPNGGGGYTF.

The rearrangement uses TRBV20-1 and TRBJ2-2, with D perhaps TRBD2 (5 bases). Germline V lookup: CDR1 DFQATT, CDR2 SNEGSKA (reference sequence). This CDR3 spans 15 amino acids. The V end was cut by 3 bases, the J end by 6 bases, with 17 bases between. The CDR3 sequence: CSAREKAMRAGELFF. The DNA of the CDR3 is TGCAGTGCTAGGGAAAAAGCGATGCGGGCCGGGGAGCTGTTTTTT.

Worth noting for this clonotype: This may come from a read error, since a much larger clone is one base off. It is likely a read error, because the conserved phenylalanine at the end of the CDR3 is missing. The J gene is TRBJ2-3, the V gene TRBV4-2, with a possible D match to TRBD2 (6 bases). CDR1 and CDR2 (germline): LGHNA, YNFKEQ. V lost 1 base and J lost 1, with 12 bases in between. CDR3 size: 16 residues. In DNA, the CDR3 is TGTGCCAGCAGCCAAGGGGGGAGACTAGGCACAGATACGCAGTATCTT. As protein: CASSQGGRLGTDTQYL.

The chain links TRBV24-1 to TRBJ1-5; possible D gene TRBD1, 5 bases. The ends were cut back, 5 bases at V and 6 bases at J, with 13 bases in the middle. CDR1 is KGHDR and CDR2 is SFDVKD in the germline V gene. There are 14 residues in the CDR3. CDR3 amino acids: CATSVSGRGQPQHF. The CDR3 nucleotides are TGTGCCACCAGTGTGTCAGGGAGAGGTCAGCCCCAGCATTTT.

The chain recombines TRBV9 with TRBJ2-3; 10 nucleotides line up with TRBD2. The CDR3 has 17 residues. Looked up from germline, CDR1 is SGDLS and CDR2 is YYNGEE. J lost 3 bases, V lost 4 bases, and 11 bases had no gene match. The CDR3 loop is CASSPVMASGRTDTQYF. The CDR3 DNA follows: TGTGCCAGCAGCCCCGTCATGGCTAGCGGGAGAACAGATACGCAGTATTTT.

CDR3 sequence (DNA): TGTGCCAGCAGCTCCGGGACTAGCGGGAGTAGAGAGTTCTTC. Its protein product is CASSSGTSGSREFF. V gene TRBV5-4 combines with J gene TRBJ2-1; 14 nucleotides align to TRBD2. CDR3 length: 14 residues. Germline V gene lookup returns CDR1 SGHNT and CDR2 YYREEE (reference sequence). After removal of 3 bases from V and 14 bases from J, the junction contained 7 bases not matched to a gene. Full variable domain (missing parts from reference TRBV5-4 and TRBJ2-1): ETGVTQSPTHLIKTRGQQVTLRCSSQSGHNTVSWYQQALGQGPQFIFQYYREEENGRGNFPPRFSGLQFPNYSSELNVNALELDDSALYLCASSSGTSGSREFFGPGTRLTVL.

This clonotype was counted a few times. The chain has TRBV5-1 and TRBJ2-3; perhaps TRBD2 as D (5 bases). The germline gives CDR1 SGHRS, CDR2 YFSETQ. The ends were cut back, 3 bases at V and 4 bases at J, with 9 bases in the middle. The CDR3 loop spans 13 amino acids. As DNA, the CDR3 is TGCGCCAGCAGCTGGGCGGAGGCAGATACGCAGTATTTT. Protein sequence: CASSWAEADTQYF.

V is TRBV5-4 and J is TRBJ2-2; D is tentatively TRBD1 or TRBD2 (5 bases each). V was shortened by 3 bases and J by 6 bases, with 6 bases between the two germline ends. Looked up from germline, CDR1 is SGHNT and CDR2 is YYREEE (reference sequence). The CDR3 consists of 12 residues. The CDR3 nucleotides read TGTGCCAGCAGCTGGGACGCCGGGGAGCTGTTTTTT. It specifies CASSWDAGELFF.

The chain couples TRBV7-9 to TRBJ1-4; 10 nucleotides match TRBD1. Trimming took 8 bases from V and 8 from J; bases not matched to a gene: 8. The length of the CDR3 is 14 residues. Germline CDR1 is SEHNR and CDR2 is FQNEAQ (reference sequence). DNA of the CDR3: TGTGCCAGCGGGACAGGGGAAGGAAAAGAAAAACTGTTTTTT. This encodes CASGTGEGKEKLFF.

The chain joins TRBV10-3 to TRBJ2-7; D perhaps matches TRBD2 (6 bases). Germline V gene lookup returns CDR1 ENHRY and CDR2 SYGVKD. Trimming left V 10 bases short and J 5 bases short, with 12 bases between. This CDR3 region has 11 residues. The CDR3 DNA follows: TGTGCCAACGGGGGTTTCGACGAGCAGTACTTC. Translation: CANGGFDEQYF.

The chain has TRBV12-3 or TRBV12-4 and TRBJ2-3, with 7 nucleotides matching TRBD2. The V and J ends lost 3 bases and 3 bases, in that order; junction bases with no gene match: 9. The CDR3 spans 16 residues. This chain's CDR3 is CASSLTRGSGTDTQYF. CDR3 nucleotides: TGTGCCAGCAGTTTGACTCGCGGGAGTGGTACAGATACGCAGTATTTT.

The rearrangement links TRBV14 to TRBJ2-7; maybe TRBD1 (6 bases). The V end lost 0 bases, the J end lost 3 bases, and 9 bases lay between the germline ends. The germline V gene encodes CDR1 SGHDN and CDR2 FVKESK. This CDR3 region has 14 residues. CDR3 coding DNA: TGTGCCAGCAGCCAAGAGGACAGTTACTACGAGCAGTACTTC. This encodes CASSQEDSYYEQYF.

As for this clonotype: One junction end disagrees with the germline gene, perhaps due to a read error. The CDR3 coding sequence is TGCAGTGCTTGGACAGGGGACACCGGGGGGCTGTTTTTT. Its translation: CSAWTGDTGGLFF. This chain connects TRBV20-1 to TRBJ2-2; the match to TRBD1 covers 9 bases. The germline V gene encodes CDR1 DFQATT and CDR2 SNEGSKA (reference sequence). The length of the CDR3 is 13 residues.

This chain links TRBV19 with TRBJ1-5; D call uncertain. The CDR3 has 16 residues. Trimming pared 0 bases from V and 2 bases from J, leaving 11 bases between. Germline-derived CDR1 and CDR2 are LNHDA and SQIVND (reference sequence). CDR3 sequence (DNA): TGTGCCAGTAGTATAGATGCGATTGTGGGCAATCAGCCCCAGCATTTT. Its translation: CASSIDAIVGNQPQHF.

V gene TRBV6-2 or TRBV6-3 combines with J gene TRBJ2-1; 7 bases map to TRBD2. The CDR3 is 15 amino acids. Germline CDR1 is MNHEY and CDR2 is SVGEGT. V trimming: 4 bases; J trimming: 0 bases; junction bases outside the gene matches: 3. CDR3 sequence (DNA): TGTGCCAGCAGTTGGGAGGGCTTCTCCTACAATGAGCAGTTCTTC. This encodes CASSWEGFSYNEQFF.